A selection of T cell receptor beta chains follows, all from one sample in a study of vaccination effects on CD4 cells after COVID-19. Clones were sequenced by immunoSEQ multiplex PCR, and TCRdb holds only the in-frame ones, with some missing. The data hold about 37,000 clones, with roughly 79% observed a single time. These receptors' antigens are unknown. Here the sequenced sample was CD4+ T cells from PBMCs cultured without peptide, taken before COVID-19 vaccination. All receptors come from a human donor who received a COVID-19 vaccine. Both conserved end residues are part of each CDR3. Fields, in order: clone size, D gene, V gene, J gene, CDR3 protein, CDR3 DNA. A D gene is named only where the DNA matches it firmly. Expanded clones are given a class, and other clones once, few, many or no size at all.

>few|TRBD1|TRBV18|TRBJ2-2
CASSPPGQGTGELFF
TGTGCCAGCTCACCCCCGGGACAGGGAACCGGGGAGCTGTTTTTT
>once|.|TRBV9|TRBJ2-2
CASSVGPGPGELFF
TGTGCCAGCAGCGTAGGTCCAGGGCCCGGGGAGCTGTTTTTT
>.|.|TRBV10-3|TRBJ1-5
CAISEGREPQHF
TGTGCCATCAGTGAAGGACGGGAGCCCCAGCATTTT
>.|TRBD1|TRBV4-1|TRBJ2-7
CASSHALDRARYEQYF
TGCGCCAGCAGCCATGCTCTCGACAGGGCTCGGTACGAGCAGTACTTC
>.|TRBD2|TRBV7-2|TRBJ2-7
CASSLVPLAGSYEQYF
TGTGCCAGCAGCTTAGTCCCCCTAGCGGGGTCCTACGAGCAGTACTTC
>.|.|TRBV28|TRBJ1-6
CASSLESPLHF
TGTGCCAGCAGTTTAGAGTCACCCCTCCACTTT
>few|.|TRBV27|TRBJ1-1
CASSLSPAAGPPFF
TGTGCCAGCAGTTTATCCCCAGCGGCGGGGCCCCCTTTCTTT
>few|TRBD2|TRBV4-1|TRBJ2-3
CASSQEGSSGGRLGTDTQYF
TGCGCCAGCAGCCAAGAAGGGTCTAGCGGGGGGCGTTTGGGCACAGATACGCAGTATTTT
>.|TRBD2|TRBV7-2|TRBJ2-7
CASSLRLAHTSYEQYF
TGTGCCAGCAGTCTCAGACTAGCGCATACATCCTACGAGCAGTACTTC
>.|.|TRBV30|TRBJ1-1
CAWRTIDPMNTEAFF
TGTGCCTGGAGAACGATAGATCCCATGAACACTGAAGCTTTCTTT
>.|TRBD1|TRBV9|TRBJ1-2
CASSVGQGQVGYTF
TGTGCCAGCAGCGTAGGACAGGGACAGGTTGGCTACACCTTC
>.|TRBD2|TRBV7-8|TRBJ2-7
CASSPSGRGYEQYF
TGTGCCAGCAGCCCTAGCGGGAGGGGATACGAGCAGTACTTC
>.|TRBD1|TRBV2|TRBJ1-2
CASTPEGAVNYGYTF
TGTGCCAGCACGCCCGAGGGGGCGGTTAACTATGGCTACACCTTC
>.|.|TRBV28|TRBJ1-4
CASSLTEKLFF
TGTGCCAGCAGTTTAACTGAAAAACTGTTTTTT
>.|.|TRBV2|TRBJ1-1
CASSEVQKAFF
TGTGCCAGCAGTGAAGTGCAGAAAGCTTTCTTT
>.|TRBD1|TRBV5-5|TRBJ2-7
CASSLRVDRVTYEQYF
TGTGCCAGCAGCTTGAGGGTTGACAGGGTCACCTACGAGCAGTACTTC
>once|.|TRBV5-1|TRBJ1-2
CASSSDAKFYGYTF
TGCGCCAGCAGCTCAGACGCAAAATTCTATGGCTACACCTTC
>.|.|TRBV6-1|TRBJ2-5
CASSEGHRGYQETQYF
TGTGCCAGCAGTGAAGGCCACCGGGGGTACCAAGAGACCCAGTACTTC
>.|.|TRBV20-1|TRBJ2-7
CSASHTSSYEQYF
TGCAGTGCTAGTCACACTAGCTCCTACGAGCAGTACTTC
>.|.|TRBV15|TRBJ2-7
CATSRPRDEQYF
TGTGCCACCAGCAGACCCCGGGACGAGCAGTACTTC
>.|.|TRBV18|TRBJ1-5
CASSPSKGWEQPQHF
TGTGCCAGCTCACCAAGTAAAGGATGGGAACAGCCCCAGCATTTT